The 6 T cell receptor beta chains in this list originate from one sample, sequenced in a study of T-cell reconstitution after alpha-beta-depleted transplantation in children. The authors prepared the TCRbeta library with unique molecular identifiers. Via MiXCR, TCRdb re-called the PCR reads, giving one row per CDR3 protein. The data hold some 190,000 distinct CDR3 sequences, with 11% observed a single time. The source was PBMCs, collected before TCRalphabeta/CD19-depleted stem cell transplant. Receptor source: a boy between 2 and 15 years old with acute myeloid leukemia, due to receive a stem cell transplant.

This clonotype was found a few times. V and J are TRBV7-9 and TRBJ1-1, with D uncertain. V dropped 3 bases and J dropped 0 bases, with 11 bases sitting between them. This CDR3 is 15 amino acids long. The V gene's germline CDR1 is SEHNR and CDR2 FQNEAQ (reference sequence). The CDR3 DNA reads TGTGCCAGCAGCTTTAACGCCCATATGAACACTGAAGCTTTCTTT. Translation: CASSFNAHMNTEAFF.

This clonotype has at least ten counts. This chain links TRBV7-8 with TRBJ1-3; 10 nucleotides agree with TRBD1. The CDR3 loop spans 15 amino acids. Germline loops: CDR1 SGHVS, CDR2 FQNEAQ. With 6 bases clipped from V and 3 bases from J, the junction kept 5 bases outside the gene matches. The CDR3 DNA sequence: TGTGCCAGCAGATTGACAGGGGGCAGTGGAAACACCATATATTTT. It translates to CASRLTGGSGNTIYF.

This clonotype was seen at least ten times. V usage is TRBV14 and J usage is TRBJ1-1; perhaps TRBD1 as D (6 bases). With 5 bases removed from V and 3 bases from J, the gap between germline ends came to 19 bases. Germline V gene sequence: CDR1 SGHDN, CDR2 FVKESK. This CDR3 contains 16 residues. The CDR3 region has the DNA TGTGCCAGCAGCTTAAAACCGGGACAAGTCGACACTGAAGCTTTCTTT. This translates into CASSLKPGQVDTEAFF.

Many counts were recorded for this clonotype. The rearrangement uses TRBV5-1 and TRBJ1-6; tentatively, D is TRBD1 (6 bases). Trimming cost V 0 bases and J 10 bases, with 14 bases left between them. The CDR3 length is 15 residues. The germline CDR1 and CDR2 sequences are SGHRS and YFSETQ. The CDR3 DNA sequence: TGCGCCAGCAGCTTGGCCAGGGGCGATACCTCACCCCTCCACTTT. The encoded protein is CASSLARGDTSPLHF.

In regard to this clonotype: One end of the junction does not line up with germline, which may come from a read error. The chain links TRBV6-1 to TRBJ1-2, with a tentative D call TRBD1 (6 bases). In germline, CDR1 is MNHNS, CDR2 SASEGT. CDR3 length: 14 amino acids. The CDR3 region is CASKGDTRAYGDTF. The DNA for the CDR3 is TGTGCCAGCAAGGGGGACACCAGGGCCTATGGCGACACCTTC.

The sample holds many counts of this clonotype. The CDR3 protein is CASTDRGRMMDTQYF. The CDR3 DNA sequence: TGTGCCAGCACCGACAGGGGCCGAATGATGGATACGCAGTATTTT. The chain uses TRBV7-2 and TRBJ2-3; TRBD1 matches 8 bases. The CDR3 length is 15 residues. After removal of 7 bases from V and 6 bases from J, the junction contained 12 bases not matched to a gene. The germline CDR1 and CDR2 sequences are SGHTA and FQGNSA.